The entry below gives a single TCR beta chain sequence along with its context. Only a few counts were recorded for this clone. The specificity of this receptor is unknown. Base qualities are not at hand, and no much larger clone is one base apart. This sample was taken from a study of beta chain features in type 1 diabetes (dated by TCRdb to between 2018 and 2020). Looking at the study overall: No differences in mean age, gender distribution, total cell number or subset yield were found between patients and healthy donors. A total of some 100,000,000 sorted cells were examined across all samples, and a strong correlation was observed between cell number per subset and RNA yield. Regulatory and stem cell-like memory subsets were obtained from only 8 patients and about 8 healthy donors, while naive and central memory subsets were obtained from all 30 or so donors. In the study, recently diagnosed type 1 diabetes patients and matched healthy donors were compared on the TCRB repertoires of their sorted circulating CD4+ T cell subsets. Findings and caveats that apply to the study as a whole: Fewer insertions and more nucleotide deletions at VDJ recombination sites were observed in patients with type 1 diabetes, implying thymic rearrangement abnormalities. In all four CD4+ subsets, TCRB CDR3 length was moderately but significantly shorter in type 1 diabetes patients. Only small numbers of individuals were included in the HLA sub-analyses, which left unresolved whether HLA type had any influence on TCRB rearrangement. Sequencing cDNA rather than genomic DNA could over-represent highly expressing activated cells, although activation and CD3 levels did not differ between groups. Naive, central memory and regulatory TCRB repertoires appeared to be more alike among patients than among healthy donors. Shorter templates might be favored by PCR, yet because patient and control samples were amplified and corrected together, any such skew would affect both groups equally.

Each donor gave one peripheral blood draw, averaging around 0.11 L, which was collected into heparinised tubes. A BD FACSAria II was used to sort naive, central memory, regulatory and stem cell-like memory CD4+ T cells with a panel that included CD45RO, CCR7, CD25, CD127, CD95 and CD27. All sorted populations exceeded 98% purity. Right away, PBMCs were isolated by Lymphoprep density gradient centrifugation and were stained directly, with no culture step. So that batch effects would be minimized, each experiment stained and sorted samples in pairs, pairing one healthy donor with one patient. The entire isolated RNA was reverse transcribed using the High Capacity cDNA Reverse Transcription Kit, and thus expressed TCRB transcripts were sequenced. Deep immunoSEQ sequencing was performed on naive, central memory and regulatory T cell samples, with an average of about 3.57 million total reads per sample. After sorted cells were lysed in RLT buffer, RNA was extracted with DNase-treated RNeasy Micro or Mini kits, with the choice depending on cell number. To prevent cross-contamination, every cell subset was processed on its own, while patient and healthy donor samples were processed together. The immunoSEQ multiplex PCR was used to amplify TCRB sequences from cDNA, generating 87-bp fragments that spanned the CDR3 region. The amplicons were sequenced using the Illumina HiSeq platform. The original methods were these. PCR bias was corrected computationally using synthetic template baselines, and reads within Hamming distance 2 were collapsed, with unmergeable singletons discarded. Reads were aligned to IMGT to assign V, D and J genes, CDR3 length, and insertions or deletions at six rearrangement sites. Within each subset, clonotype counts were normalized to the number of sorted cells before true diversity and Gini coefficients were calculated with the tcR R package. Repertoire sharing was quantified using the overlap coefficient calculated on TCRB nucleotide sequences. TCRdb provides this immuneACCESS table in a form limited to in-frame rearrangements. Some clones are lacking; in checked studies, under half of them reflect an unresolved V gene, and why the rest are absent is not known. That table supplies the V and J calls and clone size; D and trimming were determined from the DNA. Within this sample are hundreds of thousands of clones, with approximately 9.7% of them counted one time only. The ten biggest clones cover approximately 1% of the sample.

Trimming at the junction amounts to 1 base on V and 4 bases on J, and the germline ends lie 13 bases apart. The CDR3, cysteine through phenylalanine, is 15 amino acids long. This entry keeps only the CDR3 DNA: 45 bases, framed from base 1. Looking up the germline V gene yields CDR1 SGDLS and CDR2 YYNGEE. This TCR derives from a man younger than 40 with type 1 diabetes. Recombination linked TRBV9 to TRBJ2-3, with the D gene tentatively TRBD1 or TRBD2, based on 5 matching bases in each. Sequencing was performed on central memory CD4+ T cells from blood. The CDR3 has the sequence CASSVWGNGPDTQYF. The nucleotide sequence is given as TGTGCCAGCAGCGTATGGGGGAATGGGCCAGATACGCAGTATTTT.